A selection of T cell receptor beta chains follows, all from one sample in a study of T cell responses to AZD1222 COVID-19 vaccine. Produced via immunoSEQ multiplex PCR; TCRdb's table is partial and in-frame only. Altogether more than 60,000 clones are present, roughly nine tenths being singletons, with the ten largest covering approximately 15%. The specimen was peripheral blood, collected on day 0 of AZD1222 vaccination. These receptors were taken from an adult in good health. The CDR3 runs from the conserved cysteine through the conserved F or W.

CDR3 protein	CDR3 length	J gene	V gene
CASSHTDSPDTQYF	14	TRBJ2-3	TRBV3-1/TRBV3-2
CASSLVGVLYEQYF	14	TRBJ2-7	TRBV7-8
CASSAGPNNYGYTF	14	TRBJ1-2	TRBV6-4
CASSETNLGETQYF	14	TRBJ2-5	TRBV2
CASSTLTGGKETQYF	15	TRBJ2-5	TRBV19
CASSGGAFSYEQYF	14	TRBJ2-7	TRBV5-1
CASSLGPKNTEAFF	14	TRBJ1-1	TRBV7-9
CATSDPRGGRPNEQFF	16	TRBJ2-1	TRBV24-1
CASTLDRGHRKLFF	14	TRBJ1-4	TRBV6-1
CASSTSGTKRTLHF	14	TRBJ1-6	TRBV9
CASSRPGGASNYGYTF	16	TRBJ1-2	TRBV7-9
CASSLERVHEQFF	13	TRBJ2-1	TRBV27
CASSTPRVGSEKLFF	15	TRBJ1-4	TRBV19
CASSTNGDNTEAFF	14	TRBJ1-1	TRBV19
CAWSASLQQGYKKLFF	16	TRBJ1-4	TRBV30
CASSLDYKGTDYGYTF	16	TRBJ1-2	TRBV5-4
CASSLDSNGHQPQHF	15	TRBJ1-5	TRBV7-2
CASSLPREGANTGELFF	17	TRBJ2-2	TRBV5-8
CASSSGRTSTDTQYF	15	TRBJ2-3	TRBV5-5
CASSSPTVNTEAFF	14	TRBJ1-1	TRBV7-2
CASSSPLLNEQFF	13	TRBJ2-1	TRBV7-2
CASRRSSNQPQHF	13	TRBJ1-5	TRBV4-1
CASSKGGRETQYF	13	TRBJ2-5	TRBV19
CAWSRQGGGSNQPQHF	16	TRBJ1-5	TRBV30
CASSPRGGGTDTQYF	15	TRBJ2-3	TRBV6-2/TRBV6-3
CASSSRLGEAFF	12	TRBJ1-1	TRBV7-3
CASSVRDESSEQFF	14	TRBJ2-1	TRBV5-1
CASSSGQGSDTQYF	14	TRBJ2-3	TRBV6-4
CATSGGYVEQYF	12	TRBJ2-7	TRBV15
CASSLAPEWETQYF	14	TRBJ2-5	TRBV7-7
CASSYSGHMNTEAFF	15	TRBJ1-1	TRBV6-5
CASSLGGRSEQYF	13	TRBJ2-7	TRBV7-3
CASSLVPESPLHF	13	TRBJ1-6	TRBV7-2
CASSRMGGGYEQYF	14	TRBJ2-7	TRBV28
CASRGSNEQFF	11	TRBJ2-1	TRBV3-1/TRBV3-2
CASRDPTARDRAGETQYF	18	TRBJ2-5	TRBV27
CATSDRTGIYEQYF	14	TRBJ2-7	TRBV24-1
CASRTDTANYGYTF	14	TRBJ1-2	TRBV6-5
CASSFLVGETQYF	13	TRBJ2-5	TRBV7-9
CASSLGRGNQPQHF	14	TRBJ1-5	TRBV9
CASSWGDTGEVTGELFF	17	TRBJ2-2	TRBV2
CASSRDSPLHF	11	TRBJ1-6	TRBV7-9
CASQTGVYTEAFF	13	TRBJ1-1	TRBV6-6
CASSYSIQGARYEQYF	16	TRBJ2-7	TRBV6-2/TRBV6-3
CASSYSHQPQHF	12	TRBJ1-5	TRBV6-2/TRBV6-3